These 27 T cell receptor beta chains share one sample of origin, sequenced in a study of T-cell reconstitution after alpha-beta-depleted transplantation in children. Unique molecular identifiers were built into the TCRbeta library. TCRdb reprocessed the PCR reads with MiXCR, giving one entry per CDR3 protein. The sample has roughly 500,000 distinct CDR3 sequences; about 18% are singletons. Source: PBMCs from the stem cell graft donor, taken from the stem cell graft. The receptors shown here come from a human donor who donated a stem cell graft to a child with acute lymphoblastic leukemia.

This clonotype was counted between two and nine times. The chain joins TRBV29-1 to TRBJ2-1; the D gene is possibly TRBD1 (6 bases). Germline V CDR1 and CDR2: SQVTM, ANQGSEA. V lost 4 bases to trimming and J lost 6 bases, with 22 bases between them. CDR3 length: 16 residues. The CDR3 nucleotides read TGCAGCGTTGTAACTAAGGGGACAAGCCATGGCAATGAGCAGTTCTTC. The encoded protein is CSVVTKGTSHGNEQFF.

This clonotype was seen more than once but under ten times. The J gene is TRBJ2-1, the V gene TRBV5-1, with TRBD2 matching 13 bases. Trimming removed 2 bases from V and 9 bases from J; junction bases left unmatched: 14. The CDR3 runs to 18 residues. Germline assignment: CDR1 SGHRS and CDR2 YFSETQ. The DNA for the CDR3 is TGCGCCAGCAGCTTACCCGGGACTAGCGGGGTAGAGGATATTGAGCAGTTCTTC. Translating it yields CASSLPGTSGVEDIEQFF.

This chain uses TRBV20-1 with TRBJ2-7; 9 bases align to TRBD1. V was clipped by 5 bases and J by 7 bases; unmatched bases: 9. Germline lookup yields CDR1 DFQATT and CDR2 SNEGSKA (reference sequence). CDR3 length equals 13 residues. CDR3 DNA sequence: TGCAGTGCTCTCCTCGGGACAGGGATAGAGCAGTACTTC. Protein: CSALLGTGIEQYF.

The gene calls are TRBV7-9 and TRBJ2-5; D possibly uses TRBD1 or TRBD2 (5 bases each). Trimming cost V 3 bases and J 2 bases, with 13 bases left between them. The length of the CDR3 is 15 residues. Germline-derived CDR1 and CDR2 are SEHNR and FQNEAQ (reference sequence). The CDR3 DNA reads TGTGCCAGCAGCTTCGGGGCCCAGGTTCAAGAGACCCAGTACTTC. Its translation is CASSFGAQVQETQYF.

This clonotype was picked up a small number of times. This chain connects TRBV14 to TRBJ2-7, with 12 bases aligning to TRBD2. Germline-derived CDR1 and CDR2 are SGHDN and FVKESK. Trimming at V came to 1 base and at J to 4 bases, leaving 11 bases not matched to a gene. The CDR3 length is 18 residues. CDR3 protein: CASSQVRTSGTPWYEQYF. The CDR3 coding sequence is TGTGCCAGCAGCCAAGTGAGGACTAGCGGGACCCCCTGGTACGAGCAGTACTTC.

This clonotype appeared a few times. The chain combines TRBV5-1 with TRBJ2-7, with 10 nucleotides matching TRBD2. The germline CDR1 and CDR2 sequences are SGHRS and YFSETQ. The CDR3 contains 15 residues. Losses at the gene ends were 0 bases for V and 4 bases for J; bases not matched to a gene: 4. DNA of the CDR3: TGCGCCAGCAGCTTGGATCCTAGCGGGAGATACGAGCAGTACTTC. Its translation is CASSLDPSGRYEQYF.

This sequence joins TRBV18 and TRBJ2-7; TRBD1 is a possible D gene (6 bases). The V end lost 3 bases, the J end lost 3 bases, and 18 bases lay between the germline ends. From germline, CDR1 is KGHSH and CDR2 LQKENI. This CDR3 contains 16 residues. The CDR3 is CASSPRRQDGVYEQYF. CDR3 DNA: TGTGCCAGCTCACCCCGGCGACAGGATGGCGTCTACGAGCAGTACTTC.

The V gene is TRBV20-1, the J gene TRBJ2-1; 9 bases agree with TRBD2. Germline V gene data show CDR1 as DFQATT and CDR2 as SNEGSKA (reference sequence). J gave up 9 bases and V 6 bases, and 12 bases lay outside the gene matches. The CDR3 length is 14 residues. CDR3 region: CSARGLARGGEQFF. The CDR3 region has the DNA TGCAGTGCCAGGGGACTAGCCCGTGGGGGTGAGCAGTTCTTC.

V is TRBV5-1 and J is TRBJ2-7; 7 positions match TRBD2. This CDR3 region has 14 residues. The germline V gene encodes CDR1 SGHRS and CDR2 YFSETQ. V shed 3 bases and J 3 bases; nucleotides not matched to a gene: 6. CDR3 loop: CASSWGGAHYEQYF. The CDR3 nucleotides are TGCGCCAGCAGCTGGGGAGGGGCTCACTACGAGCAGTACTTC.

V usage is TRBV27 and J usage is TRBJ2-7; 9 nucleotides line up with TRBD2. This CDR3 spans 15 amino acids. The germline CDR1 and CDR2 sequences are MNHEY and SMNVEV (reference sequence). J was trimmed by 1 base and V by 5 bases; bases with no gene match: 6. CDR3 sequence reads: CASSRLAENSYEQYF. The CDR3, as DNA: TGTGCCAGCAGTAGACTAGCGGAGAATTCCTACGAGCAGTACTTC.

V gene TRBV5-1 combines with J gene TRBJ2-2; D remains ambiguous. V was cut by 3 bases and J by 5 bases, with 17 bases left in between. The CDR3 length is 16 residues. CDR1 is SGHRS and CDR2 is YFSETQ in the germline V gene. CDR3 DNA: TGCGCCAGCAGCTGGGGTTCTGGCAGCCCAACCGGGGAGCTGTTTTTT. This codes for CASSWGSGSPTGELFF.

This clonotype was seen a few times. V gene TRBV6-2 or TRBV6-3 combines with J gene TRBJ2-7, with TRBD2 matching over 10 bases. Trimming cost V 8 bases and J 6 bases; bases outside gene matches: 10. Germline CDR1 and CDR2: MNHEY and SVGEGT. This CDR3 has 14 residues. The CDR3 loop reads CASGEYLAGVEQYF. CDR3 nucleotides: TGTGCCAGCGGCGAGTATCTAGCGGGAGTCGAGCAGTACTTC.

The chain combines TRBV27 with TRBJ2-1; 7 bases agree with TRBD2. The CDR3 totals 13 residues. V lost 8 bases and J lost 10; bases outside the gene matches: 11. Germline CDR1 reads MNHEY; CDR2 reads SMNVEV (reference sequence). CDR3 sequence (DNA): TGTGCCAGCTTCTCCCACCCGGGACTAGAGCAGTTCTTC. It is translated as CASFSHPGLEQFF.

This clonotype has a handful of counts. The chain couples TRBV7-8 to TRBJ2-1, with 7 positions matching TRBD1. Germline lookup yields CDR1 SGHVS and CDR2 FQNEAQ. The CDR3 is 14 residues long. The trim removed 5 bases at V and 8 bases at J, leaving 9 bases unmatched. As DNA, the CDR3 is TGTGCCAGCAGCACCAACAGGGGTGGAGATGAGCAGTTCTTC. Translated, it gives CASSTNRGGDEQFF.

J is TRBJ2-6 and V is TRBV27, with 7 bases aligning to TRBD1. In germline, CDR1 is MNHEY, CDR2 SMNVEV (reference sequence). The CDR3 has 19 residues. V trimming: 5 bases; J trimming: 1 base; junction bases outside the gene matches: 14. The CDR3 sequence is CASSVQLQGTRSGANVLTF. The DNA for the CDR3 is TGTGCCAGCAGTGTTCAATTACAGGGGACACGGTCTGGGGCCAACGTCCTGACTTTC.

CDR3 DNA sequence: TGTGCCAGCAGCTTGGGCGGAGGGGGGGTGGAGACCCAGTACTTC. Translation: CASSLGGGGVETQYF. This sequence joins TRBV11-2 and TRBJ2-5, with a tentative D call TRBD2 (7 bases). Germline CDR1 is SGHAT and CDR2 is FQNNGV. V gave up 3 bases and J gave up 5 bases, with 16 bases separating them. The CDR3 length is 15 residues.

The chain employs TRBV27 and TRBJ2-3; 8 bases are shared with TRBD1. CDR3 length equals 14 residues. V lost 8 bases and J lost 5; bases outside the gene matches: 9. Germline CDR1 MNHEY, CDR2 SMNVEV (reference sequence). The CDR3 protein is CASLRTGSLDTQYF. The CDR3 nucleotides read TGTGCCAGCCTAAGGACAGGGAGCTTAGATACGCAGTATTTT.

This clonotype was recorded a few times. The rearrangement links TRBV5-1 to TRBJ1-2; TRBD1 aligns across 7 bases. J lost 7 bases, V lost 2 bases, and 2 bases had no gene match. This CDR3 region has 12 residues. Germline V gene lookup returns CDR1 SGHRS and CDR2 YFSETQ. The CDR3 reads CASSFDRVGYTF. The CDR3 DNA follows: TGCGCCAGCAGCTTCGACAGGGTTGGCTACACCTTC.

This clonotype was counted a few times. The V and J genes are TRBV5-1 and TRBJ2-2, with 7 bases fitting TRBD2. The CDR3 has 17 residues. Germline values: CDR1 SGHRS, CDR2 YFSETQ. Trimming removed 4 bases from V and 0 bases from J; junction bases left unmatched: 9. CDR3 sequence: CASSELPSGANTGELFF. CDR3 in DNA: TGCGCCAGCAGCGAACTACCTAGCGGCGCGAACACCGGGGAGCTGTTTTTT.

This clonotype was observed a handful of times. CDR3 sequence: CARGRLASSYNEQFF. The CDR3 DNA reads as TGTGCCAGGGGAAGACTGGCCAGCTCCTACAATGAGCAGTTCTTC. This chain uses TRBV3-1 with TRBJ2-1; D is uncertain. V gave up 9 bases and J gave up 0 bases, with 15 bases separating them. Germline-derived CDR1 and CDR2 are LGHDT and YNNKEL (reference sequence). The CDR3 covers 15 residues.

The V gene is TRBV11-1, the J gene TRBJ2-3; D is undetermined. V was shortened by 5 bases and J by 0 bases, with 15 bases between the two germline ends. This CDR3 is built from 16 residues. Germline CDR1 and CDR2: SGHAT and FQDESV (reference sequence). CDR3 loop: CASSPPGQLSTDTQYF. DNA of the CDR3: TGTGCCAGCAGCCCTCCGGGCCAGCTTAGCACAGATACGCAGTATTTT.

The table lists this clonotype with a few counts. This chain joins TRBV20-1 and TRBJ2-5; TRBD2 matches at 14 bases. Per germline, CDR1 DFQATT and CDR2 SNEGSKA (reference sequence). The trim removed 3 bases at V and 6 bases at J, leaving 9 bases unmatched. The CDR3 is made up of 16 amino acids. The CDR3 region is CSARTSGRGAMKTQYF. The CDR3 DNA sequence: TGCAGTGCTAGGACTAGCGGGAGGGGGGCTATGAAGACCCAGTACTTC.

The chain uses TRBV27 and TRBJ2-2; the D is unclear. Per germline, CDR1 MNHEY and CDR2 SMNVEV (reference sequence). Deletions cut 6 bases from V and 5 bases from J, with 10 bases between. The CDR3 is 13 residues long. CDR3 residues: CASRRTETGELFF. CDR3 DNA sequence: TGTGCCAGCAGACGGACGGAAACCGGGGAGCTGTTTTTT.

This clonotype was seen at least ten times. The rearrangement joins TRBV18 to TRBJ1-4, with a tentative D call TRBD1 (6 bases). Trimming took 5 bases from V and 2 from J, leaving 12 bases between them. The CDR3 has 15 residues. Germline lookup yields CDR1 KGHSH and CDR2 LQKENI. CDR3 sequence (DNA): TGTGCCAGCTCATCCGACAGGTCTACTAATGAAAAACTGTTTTTT. Residues: CASSSDRSTNEKLFF.

This chain joins TRBV6-2 or TRBV6-3 and TRBJ2-6; D call uncertain. This CDR3 has 12 residues. V lost 7 bases to trimming and J lost 2 bases, with 3 bases between them. Germline V gene data show CDR1 as MNHEY and CDR2 as SVGEGT. CDR3 region: CASTPGANVLTF. The CDR3 DNA reads TGTGCCAGCACGCCTGGGGCCAACGTCCTGACTTTC.

This clonotype was detected only a few times. The rearrangement links TRBV6-5 to TRBJ2-1; 11 bases align to TRBD2. With 3 bases clipped from V and 8 bases from J, the junction kept 6 bases outside the gene matches. From germline, CDR1 is MNHEY and CDR2 SVGAGI. There are 15 residues in the CDR3. The CDR3 spells CASSYTSGSNYEQFF. The CDR3 DNA sequence: TGTGCCAGCAGTTATACTAGCGGGAGTAACTATGAGCAGTTCTTC.

This chain joins TRBV12-3 or TRBV12-4 and TRBJ1-3; D not resolved. This CDR3 contains 15 residues. V dropped 5 bases and J dropped 0 bases, with 11 bases sitting between them. The CDR3: CASSPTLSSGNTIYF. Written as DNA, the CDR3 is TGTGCCAGCAGTCCTACTCTCAGCTCTGGAAACACCATATATTTT.